This T cell receptor (beta chain) was recorded in a study of shared clonotypes between healthy human individuals. Investigators divided CD4+ cells into CD45RA+ naive and CD45RA-negative memory subsets. Genomic DNA per cell subset filled all wells of several immunoSEQ plates. How the authors handled the data: Filtering differed because ImmunoSEQ produced junction-only sequences that carried no quality scores. Libraries were prepared by immunoSEQ multiplex PCR; TCRdb keeps only in-frame clonotypes and omits some of them. The DNA gave D and trimming, while V, J and clone size come from that table. The profile covers roughly 640,000 clones, with roughly 97% appearing a single time and around 0.057% taken by the ten largest. As to this clone: Its antigen is not known.

Study-wide findings and caveats: Roughly 4.6% of naive CD4 clonotypes were common to a handful of donors.

This CDR3 region has 14 residues. The germline V gene has CDR1 MNHEY and CDR2 SMNVEV (reference sequence). V was trimmed by 6 bases and J by 0 bases, leaving 12 bases between them. What was sequenced was naive CD4+ T cells sorted from blood. Subset given: CD45RA+ positively selected. The source of this sequence is a woman younger than 45 in good health. The chain combines TRBV27 with TRBJ2-7; D gene unclear. In DNA, the CDR3 is TGTGCCAGCAGGCGGAAACTAAGCTCCTACGAGCAGTACTTC. This codes for CASRRKLSSYEQYF.